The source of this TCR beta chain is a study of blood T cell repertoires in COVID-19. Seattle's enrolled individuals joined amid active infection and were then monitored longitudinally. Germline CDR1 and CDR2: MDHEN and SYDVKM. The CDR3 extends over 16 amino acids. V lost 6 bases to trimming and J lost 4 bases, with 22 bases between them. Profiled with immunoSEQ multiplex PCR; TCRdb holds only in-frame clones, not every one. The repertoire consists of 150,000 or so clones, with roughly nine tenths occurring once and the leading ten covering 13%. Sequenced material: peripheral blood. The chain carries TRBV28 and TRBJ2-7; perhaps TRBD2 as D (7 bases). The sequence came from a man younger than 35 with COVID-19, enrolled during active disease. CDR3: CASSPPRGAGDYEQYF. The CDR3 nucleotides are TGTGCCAGCAGCCCCCCCCGGGGGGCGGGAGATTACGAGCAGTACTTC.